These T cell receptor beta chains were read from a single sample in a study of PD-L1 blockade in urothelial cancer. The data were produced by immunoSEQ multiplex PCR, yet TCRdb's version contains in-frame clones alone and is incomplete. This sample yields about 39,000 clones, of which 90% to 95% are seen a single time; around 11% belongs to the top ten. The material was PBMCs, obtained around atezolizumab (anti-PD-L1) treatment. The receptor set was obtained from a woman aged 55-70 years with urothelial cancer. Both conserved end residues are part of each CDR3. D genes are given only for firm matches.

d_gene: TRBD2; v_gene: TRBV5-1; j_gene: TRBJ2-5; CDR3aa: CASSWTSQETQYF
d_gene: TRBD2; v_gene: TRBV27; j_gene: TRBJ2-1; CDR3aa: CASSWAGTRVVEQFF
d_gene: TRBD1; v_gene: TRBV30; j_gene: TRBJ1-3; CDR3aa: CAWNRDRRGNTIYF
d_gene: .; v_gene: TRBV2; j_gene: TRBJ2-7; CDR3aa: CASSEYRTGDYEQYF
d_gene: TRBD2; v_gene: TRBV4-3; j_gene: TRBJ2-5; CDR3aa: CASSQDPDLAGTQYF
d_gene: TRBD2; v_gene: TRBV7-2; j_gene: TRBJ2-1; CDR3aa: CASSLGGGSPIANEQFF
d_gene: TRBD2; v_gene: TRBV7-3; j_gene: TRBJ2-1; CDR3aa: CASSPRTSGLGGNEQFF
d_gene: .; v_gene: TRBV9; j_gene: TRBJ1-1; CDR3aa: CASSVAGALNTEAFF
d_gene: .; v_gene: TRBV28; j_gene: TRBJ2-1; CDR3aa: CASSKGRGGYEQFF
d_gene: TRBD2; v_gene: TRBV27; j_gene: TRBJ2-7; CDR3aa: CASRLTRGGPGFEQYF
d_gene: .; v_gene: TRBV4-3; j_gene: TRBJ2-7; CDR3aa: CASSHPWRLATTYEQYF
d_gene: .; v_gene: TRBV7-2; j_gene: TRBJ1-2; CDR3aa: CASSLVGQTGGYTF
d_gene: TRBD1; v_gene: TRBV28; j_gene: TRBJ2-5; CDR3aa: CASRETGGLETQYF
d_gene: .; v_gene: TRBV30; j_gene: TRBJ1-5; CDR3aa: CAWTTSPGEPQHF
d_gene: .; v_gene: TRBV19; j_gene: TRBJ1-1; CDR3aa: CASCLSGGWNTEAFF
d_gene: TRBD1; v_gene: TRBV5-8; j_gene: TRBJ1-2; CDR3aa: CASSLTRQGHYGYTF
d_gene: .; v_gene: TRBV6-1; j_gene: TRBJ2-7; CDR3aa: CASSVERASYEQYF
d_gene: .; v_gene: TRBV7-2; j_gene: TRBJ2-7; CDR3aa: CASSLTFHADYEQYF
d_gene: TRBD1; v_gene: TRBV5-5; j_gene: TRBJ2-7; CDR3aa: CASSLSVGQGAREQYF
d_gene: .; v_gene: TRBV7-2; j_gene: TRBJ2-7; CDR3aa: CASSFRDSYYEQYF
d_gene: TRBD2; v_gene: TRBV11-2; j_gene: TRBJ2-6; CDR3aa: CASSLGSAGGSGANVLTF
d_gene: .; v_gene: TRBV5-1; j_gene: TRBJ2-7; CDR3aa: CASSSPEGASPYEQYF
d_gene: TRBD2; v_gene: TRBV7-3; j_gene: TRBJ2-3; CDR3aa: CASSLLGGRGDTQYF
d_gene: .; v_gene: TRBV18; j_gene: TRBJ2-3; CDR3aa: CASSLGEDTQYF
d_gene: TRBD2; v_gene: TRBV9; j_gene: TRBJ2-5; CDR3aa: CASSVDRGGLETQYF
d_gene: .; v_gene: TRBV4-3; j_gene: TRBJ2-6; CDR3aa: CASSQDRQGPFSGANVLTF
d_gene: .; v_gene: TRBV11-2; j_gene: TRBJ2-2; CDR3aa: CASSLGGPNTGELFF
d_gene: .; v_gene: TRBV6-5; j_gene: TRBJ2-1; CDR3aa: CASSYTGTRIGNEQFF
d_gene: TRBD2; v_gene: TRBV28; j_gene: TRBJ2-2; CDR3aa: CASSFWGGPGELFF
d_gene: .; v_gene: TRBV7-2; j_gene: TRBJ2-2; CDR3aa: CASSLNPRANTGELFF
d_gene: .; v_gene: TRBV10-3; j_gene: TRBJ2-7; CDR3aa: CAISEAGTYEQYF
d_gene: TRBD2; v_gene: TRBV11-2; j_gene: TRBJ2-1; CDR3aa: CASSDQTLAGGYNEQFF
d_gene: .; v_gene: TRBV12-5; j_gene: TRBJ2-5; CDR3aa: CASGLGSGAETQYF
d_gene: .; v_gene: TRBV30; j_gene: TRBJ2-1; CDR3aa: CAWRGWSMNEQFF
d_gene: .; v_gene: TRBV6-5; j_gene: TRBJ1-2; CDR3aa: CASSYSTGAYGYTF
d_gene: .; v_gene: TRBV5-1; j_gene: TRBJ1-1; CDR3aa: CASSLESGRMNTEAFF
d_gene: .; v_gene: TRBV19; j_gene: TRBJ2-2; CDR3aa: CASSTKLAWNTGELFF
d_gene: .; v_gene: TRBV2; j_gene: TRBJ2-3; CDR3aa: CASKERAVSTDTQYF
d_gene: .; v_gene: TRBV28; j_gene: TRBJ1-5; CDR3aa: CASSSAGINQPQHF
d_gene: TRBD1; v_gene: TRBV9; j_gene: TRBJ2-3; CDR3aa: CASSVTGQGSTQYF
d_gene: .; v_gene: TRBV16; j_gene: TRBJ2-7; CDR3aa: CASSQYRDSYEQYF
d_gene: TRBD1; v_gene: TRBV6-1; j_gene: TRBJ1-6; CDR3aa: CASRQGARYNSPLHF
d_gene: .; v_gene: TRBV19; j_gene: TRBJ1-4; CDR3aa: CASSRRGSDNEKLFF
d_gene: .; v_gene: TRBV7-9; j_gene: TRBJ1-4; CDR3aa: CASSLATATNEKLFF
d_gene: TRBD1; v_gene: TRBV7-9; j_gene: TRBJ2-1; CDR3aa: CASSLVGQGNNEQFF
d_gene: .; v_gene: TRBV10-3; j_gene: TRBJ1-2; CDR3aa: CAISEVGREDGYTF
d_gene: TRBD2; v_gene: TRBV6-5; j_gene: TRBJ2-3; CDR3aa: CASSYSPGGGPDTQYF
d_gene: TRBD2; v_gene: TRBV11-2; j_gene: TRBJ2-7; CDR3aa: CASSLATLGGRFYEQYF
d_gene: .; v_gene: TRBV27; j_gene: TRBJ2-1; CDR3aa: CASSFRGRLNEQFF
d_gene: .; v_gene: TRBV7-8; j_gene: TRBJ2-2; CDR3aa: CASSGLGQVPNTGELFF
d_gene: .; v_gene: TRBV7-8; j_gene: TRBJ2-3; CDR3aa: CASSLGGGGTDTQYF
d_gene: .; v_gene: TRBV5-8; j_gene: TRBJ2-3; CDR3aa: CASSWGADTQYF
d_gene: TRBD1; v_gene: TRBV11-2; j_gene: TRBJ2-7; CDR3aa: CASSGDSFYEQYF
d_gene: TRBD1; v_gene: TRBV4-3; j_gene: TRBJ2-4; CDR3aa: CASSPTGIAKNIQYF
d_gene: TRBD1; v_gene: TRBV6-1; j_gene: TRBJ1-5; CDR3aa: CASRYRGPGQPQHF
d_gene: TRBD2; v_gene: TRBV6-1; j_gene: TRBJ2-7; CDR3aa: CASSGWTGGGTTYEQYF
d_gene: TRBD2; v_gene: TRBV6-5; j_gene: TRBJ2-7; CDR3aa: CASTPTRESYEQYF